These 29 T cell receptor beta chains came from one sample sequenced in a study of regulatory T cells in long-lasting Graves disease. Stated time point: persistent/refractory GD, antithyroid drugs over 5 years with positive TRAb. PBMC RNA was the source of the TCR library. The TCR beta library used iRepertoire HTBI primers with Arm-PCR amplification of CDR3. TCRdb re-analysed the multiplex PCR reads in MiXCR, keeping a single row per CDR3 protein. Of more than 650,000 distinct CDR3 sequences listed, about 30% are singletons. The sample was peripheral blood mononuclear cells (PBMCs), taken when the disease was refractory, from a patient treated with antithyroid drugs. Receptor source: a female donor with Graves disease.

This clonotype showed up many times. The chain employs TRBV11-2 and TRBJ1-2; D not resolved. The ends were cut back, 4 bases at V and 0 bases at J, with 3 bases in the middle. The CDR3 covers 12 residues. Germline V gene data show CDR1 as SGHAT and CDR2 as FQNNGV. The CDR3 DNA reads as TGTGCCAGCAGCTCCACTAACTATGGCTACACCTTC. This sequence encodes CASSSTNYGYTF.

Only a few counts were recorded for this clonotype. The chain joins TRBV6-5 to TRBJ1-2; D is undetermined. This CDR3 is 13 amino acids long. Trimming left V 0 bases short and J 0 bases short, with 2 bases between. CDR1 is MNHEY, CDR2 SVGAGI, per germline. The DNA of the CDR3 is TGTGCCAGCAGTTACTCGACTAACTATGGCTACACCTTC. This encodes CASSYSTNYGYTF.

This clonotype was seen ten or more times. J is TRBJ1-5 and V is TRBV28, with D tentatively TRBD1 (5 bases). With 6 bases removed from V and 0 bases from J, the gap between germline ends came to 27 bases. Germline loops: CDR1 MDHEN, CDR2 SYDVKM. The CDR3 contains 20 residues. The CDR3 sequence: CASSSDKGRGELYSNQPQHF. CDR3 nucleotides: TGTGCCAGCAGCTCCGACAAGGGGAGGGGCGAGCTTTATAGCAATCAGCCCCAGCATTTT. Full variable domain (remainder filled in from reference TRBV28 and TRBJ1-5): DVKVTQSSRYLVKRTGEKVFLECVQDMDHENMFWYRQDPGLGLRLIYFSYDVKMKEKGDIPEGYSVSREKKERFSLILESASTNQTSMYLCASSSDKGRGELYSNQPQHFGDGTRLSIL.

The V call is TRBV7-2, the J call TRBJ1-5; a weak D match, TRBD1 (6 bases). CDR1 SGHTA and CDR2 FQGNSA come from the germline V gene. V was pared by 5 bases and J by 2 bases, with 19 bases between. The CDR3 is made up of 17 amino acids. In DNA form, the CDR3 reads TGTGCCAGCAGCCCGGGGGGGGGGCGATTGGGCAATCAGCCCCAGCATTTT. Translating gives CASSPGGGRLGNQPQHF.

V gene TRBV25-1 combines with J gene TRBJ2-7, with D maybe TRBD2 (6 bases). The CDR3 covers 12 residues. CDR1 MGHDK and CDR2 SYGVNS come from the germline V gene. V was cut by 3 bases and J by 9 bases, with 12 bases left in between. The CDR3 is CASSEVAERQYF. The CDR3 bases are TGTGCCAGCAGTGAGGTAGCGGAAAGGCAGTACTTC.

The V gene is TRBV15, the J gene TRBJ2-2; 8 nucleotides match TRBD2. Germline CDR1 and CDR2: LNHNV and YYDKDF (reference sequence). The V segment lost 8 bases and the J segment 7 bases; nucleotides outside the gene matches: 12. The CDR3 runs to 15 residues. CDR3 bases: TGTGCCACCCAAAGAAGCGGGAGTATTGTCGGGGAGCTGTTTTTT. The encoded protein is CATQRSGSIVGELFF.

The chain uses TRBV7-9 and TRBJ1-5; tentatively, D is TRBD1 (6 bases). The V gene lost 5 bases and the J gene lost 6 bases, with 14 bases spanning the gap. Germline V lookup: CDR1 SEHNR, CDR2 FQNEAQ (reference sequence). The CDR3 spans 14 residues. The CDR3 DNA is TGTGCCAGCAGCGAGGGGGGGGAAGGTCAGCCCCAGCATTTT. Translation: CASSEGGEGQPQHF.

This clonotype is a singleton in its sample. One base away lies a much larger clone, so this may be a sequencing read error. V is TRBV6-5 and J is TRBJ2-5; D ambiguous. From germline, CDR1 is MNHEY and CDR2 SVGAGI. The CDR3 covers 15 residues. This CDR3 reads CASGYLAVYQETQYF. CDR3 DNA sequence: TGTGCCAGCGGTTACTTGGCAGTGTACCAAGAGACCCAGTACTTC.

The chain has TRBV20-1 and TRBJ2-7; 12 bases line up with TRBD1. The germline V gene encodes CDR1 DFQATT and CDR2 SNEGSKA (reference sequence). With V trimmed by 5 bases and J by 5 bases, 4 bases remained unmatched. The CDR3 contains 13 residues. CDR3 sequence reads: CSAGTGGVNEQYF. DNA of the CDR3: TGCAGTGCTGGGACAGGGGGCGTTAACGAGCAGTACTTC.

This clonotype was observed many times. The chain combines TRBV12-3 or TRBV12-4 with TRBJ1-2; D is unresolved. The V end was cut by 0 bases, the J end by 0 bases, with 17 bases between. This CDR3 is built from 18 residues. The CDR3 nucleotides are TGTGCCAGCAGTTTAGCGCTTGGCTTGGTAGCTTCTAACTATGGCTACACCTTC. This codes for CASSLALGLVASNYGYTF.

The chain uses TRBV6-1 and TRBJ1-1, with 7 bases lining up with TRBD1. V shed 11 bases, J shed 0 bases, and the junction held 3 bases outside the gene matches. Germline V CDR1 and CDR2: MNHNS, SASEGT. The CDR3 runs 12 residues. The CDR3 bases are TGTGCCGTCCAGGGGGTGAACACTGAAGCTTTCTTT. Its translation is CAVQGVNTEAFF.

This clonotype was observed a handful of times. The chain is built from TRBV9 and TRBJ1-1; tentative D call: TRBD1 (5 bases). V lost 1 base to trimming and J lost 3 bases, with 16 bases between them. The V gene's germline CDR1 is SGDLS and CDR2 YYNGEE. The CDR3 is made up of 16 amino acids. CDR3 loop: CASSVPEDGGYTEAFF. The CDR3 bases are TGTGCCAGCAGCGTACCCGAAGACGGGGGGTACACTGAAGCTTTCTTT.

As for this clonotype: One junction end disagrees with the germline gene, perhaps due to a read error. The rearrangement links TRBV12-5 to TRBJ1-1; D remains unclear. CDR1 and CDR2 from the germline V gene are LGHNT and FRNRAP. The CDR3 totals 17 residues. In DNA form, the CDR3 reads TGTGCTAGTGCTTTGAGGGCCTTCGGAGGAATGAACACTGAAGCTTTCTTT. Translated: CASALRAFGGMNTEAFF.

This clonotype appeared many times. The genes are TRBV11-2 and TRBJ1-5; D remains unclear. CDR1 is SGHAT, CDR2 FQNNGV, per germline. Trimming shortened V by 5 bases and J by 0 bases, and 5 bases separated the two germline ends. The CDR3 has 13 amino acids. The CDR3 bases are TGTGCCAGCAGCCTTAGTAGCAATCAGCCCCAGCATTTT. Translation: CASSLSSNQPQHF.

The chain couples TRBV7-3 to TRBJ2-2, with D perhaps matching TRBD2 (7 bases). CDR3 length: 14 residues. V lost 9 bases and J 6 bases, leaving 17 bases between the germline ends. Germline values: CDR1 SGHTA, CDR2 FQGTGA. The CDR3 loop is CARTGGRGAGELFF. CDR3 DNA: TGTGCCAGAACCGGGGGGCGAGGGGCCGGGGAGCTGTTTTTT.

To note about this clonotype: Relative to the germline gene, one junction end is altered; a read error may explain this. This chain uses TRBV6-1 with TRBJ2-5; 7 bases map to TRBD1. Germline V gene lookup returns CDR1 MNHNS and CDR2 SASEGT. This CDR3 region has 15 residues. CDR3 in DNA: TGTGCCAGCAGCGCCGGGACAGCCCTTCAAGGGACCCAGTACTTC. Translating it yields CASSAGTALQGTQYF.

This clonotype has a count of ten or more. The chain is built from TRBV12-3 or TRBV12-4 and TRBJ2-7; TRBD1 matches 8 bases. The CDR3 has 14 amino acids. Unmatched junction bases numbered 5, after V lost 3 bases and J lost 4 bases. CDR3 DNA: TGTGCCAGCAGTTTTGGACAGGGTTCGTACGAGCAGTACTTC. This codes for CASSFGQGSYEQYF.

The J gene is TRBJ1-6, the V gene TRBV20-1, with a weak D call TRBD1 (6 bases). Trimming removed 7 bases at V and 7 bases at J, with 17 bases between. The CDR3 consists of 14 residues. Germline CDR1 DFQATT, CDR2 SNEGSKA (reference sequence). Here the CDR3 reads CSVVVGDKNSPLHF. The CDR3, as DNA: TGCAGTGTAGTAGTGGGGGACAAGAATTCACCCCTCCACTTT.

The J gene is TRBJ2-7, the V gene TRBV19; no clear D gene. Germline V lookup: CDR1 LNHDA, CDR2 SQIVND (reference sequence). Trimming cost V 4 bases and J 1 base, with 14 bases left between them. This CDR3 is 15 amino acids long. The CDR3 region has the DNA TGTGCCAGTAGTAACCCGGACGGTCTTTCCTACGAGCAGTACTTC. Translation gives CASSNPDGLSYEQYF.

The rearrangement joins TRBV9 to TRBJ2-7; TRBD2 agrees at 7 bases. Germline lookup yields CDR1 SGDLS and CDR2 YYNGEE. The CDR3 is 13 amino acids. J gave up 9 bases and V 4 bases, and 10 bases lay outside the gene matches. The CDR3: CASSPPAGSVQYF. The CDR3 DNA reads TGTGCCAGCAGCCCCCCAGCGGGATCGGTGCAGTACTTC.

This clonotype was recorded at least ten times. The CDR3 loop reads CSVERDSGYGYTF. CDR3 nucleotide sequence: TGCAGCGTTGAAAGGGACAGCGGCTATGGCTACACCTTC. The J gene is TRBJ1-2, the V gene TRBV29-1; 7 bases map to TRBD1. With 2 bases clipped from V and 4 bases from J, the junction kept 4 bases outside the gene matches. Per germline, CDR1 SQVTM and CDR2 ANQGSEA. The CDR3 totals 13 residues. The whole variable domain, filled in from reference TRBV29-1 and TRBJ1-2, reads SAVISQKPSRDICQRGTSLTIQCQVDSQVTMMFWYRQQPGQSLTLIATANQGSEATYESGFVIDKFPISRPNLTFSTLTVSNMSPEDSSIYLCSVERDSGYGYTFGSGTRLTVV.

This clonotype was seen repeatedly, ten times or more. CDR3 protein: CASSYREGPYEQYF. CDR3 sequence (DNA): TGTGCCAGCAGTTACCGGGAGGGTCCCTACGAGCAGTACTTC. The rearrangement uses TRBV6-2 or TRBV6-3 and TRBJ2-7; TRBD2 matches 8 bases. Germline-derived CDR1 and CDR2 are MNHEY and SVGEGT. V lost 2 bases to trimming and J lost 2 bases; unmatched junction nucleotides: 2. This CDR3 has 14 amino acids.

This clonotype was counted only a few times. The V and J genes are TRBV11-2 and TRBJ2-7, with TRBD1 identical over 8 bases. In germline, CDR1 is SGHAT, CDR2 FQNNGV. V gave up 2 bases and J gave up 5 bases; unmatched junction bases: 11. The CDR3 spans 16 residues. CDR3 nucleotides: TGTGCCAGCAGCTTAAGGGCTGGGGCAGGGGGCGACGAGCAGTACTTC. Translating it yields CASSLRAGAGGDEQYF.

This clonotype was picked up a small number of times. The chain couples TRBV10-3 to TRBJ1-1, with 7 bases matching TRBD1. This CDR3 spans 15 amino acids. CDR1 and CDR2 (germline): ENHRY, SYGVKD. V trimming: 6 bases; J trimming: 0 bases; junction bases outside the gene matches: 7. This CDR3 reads CAISRDRDMNTEAFF. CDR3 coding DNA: TGTGCCATCAGCAGGGACAGAGACATGAACACTGAAGCTTTCTTT.

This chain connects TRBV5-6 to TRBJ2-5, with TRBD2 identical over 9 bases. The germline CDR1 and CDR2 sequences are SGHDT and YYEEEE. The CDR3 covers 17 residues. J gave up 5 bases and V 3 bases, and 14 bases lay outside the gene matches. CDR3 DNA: TGTGCCAGCAGCTGGGGCCTAGCGGGACCCAAGGCGGAGACCCAGTACTTC. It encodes CASSWGLAGPKAETQYF.

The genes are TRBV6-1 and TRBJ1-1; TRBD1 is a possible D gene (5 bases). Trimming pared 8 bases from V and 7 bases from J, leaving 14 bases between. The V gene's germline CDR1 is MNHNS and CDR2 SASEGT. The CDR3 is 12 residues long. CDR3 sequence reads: CASGRGTREAFF. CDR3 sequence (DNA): TGTGCCAGCGGAAGGGGCACCCGTGAAGCTTTCTTT.

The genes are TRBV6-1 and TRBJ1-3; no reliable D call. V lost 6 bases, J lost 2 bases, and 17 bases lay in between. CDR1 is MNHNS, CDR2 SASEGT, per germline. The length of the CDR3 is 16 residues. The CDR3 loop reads CASRNPLTPAGNTIYF. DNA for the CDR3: TGTGCCAGCAGAAACCCACTTACTCCCGCTGGAAACACCATATATTTT.

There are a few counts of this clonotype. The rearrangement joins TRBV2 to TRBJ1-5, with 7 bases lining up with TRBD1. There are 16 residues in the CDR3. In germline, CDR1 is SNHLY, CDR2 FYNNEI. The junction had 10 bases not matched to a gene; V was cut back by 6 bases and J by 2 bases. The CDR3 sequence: CASRTPGGEGNQPQHF. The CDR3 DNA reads TGTGCCAGCAGGACCCCAGGGGGGGAGGGCAATCAGCCCCAGCATTTT.

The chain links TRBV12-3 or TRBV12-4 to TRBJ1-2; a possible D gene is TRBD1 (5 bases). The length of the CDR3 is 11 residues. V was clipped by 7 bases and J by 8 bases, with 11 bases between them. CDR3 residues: CASTLKGGYTF. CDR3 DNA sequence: TGTGCCAGCACCCTTAAGGGGGGCTACACCTTC.